This T cell receptor beta chain is drawn from a study of blood T cell repertoires in COVID-19. The V gene's germline CDR1 is SGHAT and CDR2 FQDESV (reference sequence). The V and J ends lost 1 base and 1 base respectively, with 11 bases between them. CDR3 length: 16 residues. Generated by immunoSEQ multiplex PCR, the TCRdb table keeps only in-frame clones and is missing some. The table has more than 95,000 clones, roughly 80% seen once. Sequencing was performed on peripheral blood. The receptor comes from a man between 65 and 80 years old with acute or convalescent COVID-19. The chain employs TRBV11-1 and TRBJ1-3; weak D call: TRBD1 (6 bases). CDR3 in DNA: TGTGCCAGCAGCTTAGTCGGGACATCTTCTGGAAACACCATATATTTT. This gives the protein CASSLVGTSSGNTIYF. The whole variable domain, filled in from reference TRBV11-1 and TRBJ1-3, reads EAEVAQSPRYKITEKSQAVAFWCDPISGHATLYWYRQILGQGPELLVQFQDESVVDDSQLPKDRFSAERLKGVDSTLKIQPAELGDSAMYLCASSLVGTSSGNTIYFGEGSWLTVV.